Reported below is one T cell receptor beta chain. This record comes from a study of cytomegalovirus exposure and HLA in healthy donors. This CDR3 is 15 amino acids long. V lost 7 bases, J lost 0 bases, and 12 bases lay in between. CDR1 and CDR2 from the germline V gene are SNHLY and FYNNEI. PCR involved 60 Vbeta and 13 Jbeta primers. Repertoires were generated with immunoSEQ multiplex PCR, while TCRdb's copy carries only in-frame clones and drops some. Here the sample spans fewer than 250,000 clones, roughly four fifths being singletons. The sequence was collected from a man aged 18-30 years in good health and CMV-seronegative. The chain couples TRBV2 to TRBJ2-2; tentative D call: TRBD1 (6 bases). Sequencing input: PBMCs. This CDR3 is CASTWSGANTGELFF. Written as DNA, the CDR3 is TGTGCCAGCACCTGGTCAGGGGCGAACACCGGGGAGCTGTTTTTT. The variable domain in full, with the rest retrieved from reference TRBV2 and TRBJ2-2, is EPEVTQTPSHQVTQMGQEVILRCVPISNHLYFYWYRQILGQKVEFLVSFYNNEISEKSEIFDDQFSVERPDGSNFTLKIRSTKLEDSAMYFCASTWSGANTGELFFGEGSRLTVL.